This T cell receptor beta chain was captured by sequencing in a study of blood T cell repertoires in COVID-19. The CDR3 runs to 14 residues. Unmatched junction bases numbered 8, after V lost 8 bases and J lost 6 bases. Germline V gene lookup returns CDR1 MNHEY and CDR2 SMNVEV (reference sequence). Original handling: Amplifying reference gene primers gave estimates of nucleated cell counts. The protocol was immunoSEQ multiplex PCR, while the TCRdb copy is restricted to in-frame clones and leaves out a portion. From that table come the V and J calls and clone size; the DNA was used to work out D and trimming. The sample consists of 160,000 or so clones, about 85% of them appearing once. Each recovered donor of Cohort 3 presented with two negative PCRs, clearance, or symptom resolution.

V and J are TRBV27 and TRBJ2-2, with 8 bases matching TRBD2. Sequencing used PBMCs or T cells enriched from blood (not recorded which). This TCR was sampled from a woman between 45 and 60 years old who had recovered from COVID-19. CDR3 bases: TGTGCCAGCGGTCCCGGGACTAGTGCCGGGGAGCTGTTTTTT. Translated, it gives CASGPGTSAGELFF.